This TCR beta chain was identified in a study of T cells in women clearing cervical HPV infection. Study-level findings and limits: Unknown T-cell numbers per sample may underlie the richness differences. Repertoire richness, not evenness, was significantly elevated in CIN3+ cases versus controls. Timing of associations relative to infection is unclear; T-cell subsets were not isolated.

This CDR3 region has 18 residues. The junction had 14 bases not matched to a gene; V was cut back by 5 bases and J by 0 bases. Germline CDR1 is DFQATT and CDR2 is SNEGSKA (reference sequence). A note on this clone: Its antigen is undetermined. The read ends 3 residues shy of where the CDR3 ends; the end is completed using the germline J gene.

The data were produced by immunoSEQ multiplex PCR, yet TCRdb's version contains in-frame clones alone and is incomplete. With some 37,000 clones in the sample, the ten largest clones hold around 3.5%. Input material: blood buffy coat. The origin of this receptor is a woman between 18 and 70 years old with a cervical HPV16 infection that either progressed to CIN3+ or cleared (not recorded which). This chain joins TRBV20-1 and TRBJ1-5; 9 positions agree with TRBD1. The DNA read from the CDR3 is TGCAGTGCTTTAACCCCGGGACAGGGACCTTATAGCAATCAGCCC. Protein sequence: CSALTPGQGPYSNQP. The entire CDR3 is CSALTPGQGPYSNQPQHF.